This TCR beta chain is from a study of beta chain features in type 1 diabetes. Regarding the study as a whole: Highly expressing activated T cells could be over-counted with a cDNA template. Patients with type 1 diabetes showed fewer VDJ junction insertions and more deletions.

Per the germline V gene, CDR1 is SGHTA and CDR2 is FQGTGA. This CDR3 has 14 amino acids. Deletions cut 8 bases from V and 0 bases from J, with 12 bases between. This clone was observed a few times. Its antigen is still unknown. Every bit of the isolated RNA underwent reverse transcription, so sequencing read expressed TCRB transcripts. Profiled with immunoSEQ multiplex PCR; TCRdb holds only in-frame clones, not every one. The sample yields some 160,000 clones, approximately 9% seen once. The chain uses TRBV7-3 and TRBJ2-3; D possibly corresponds to TRBD2 (6 bases). This receptor was identified in a woman aged 18-35 years in good health. The sequenced sample was central memory CD4+ T cells from blood. DNA for the CDR3: TGTGCCAGCGGGACGGGGGTTAGCACAGATACGCAGTATTTT. Encoded protein: CASGTGVSTDTQYF.